One sample yielded the 2 T cell receptor beta chains listed below, sequenced in a study of type 1 and type 2 diabetes patients (dated by TCRdb to about 2016). Sequencing was performed on an Illumina MiSeq. Genomic DNA from sorted T cell subsets served as template for TCRbeta CDR3 amplification. Multiplex PCR with 30 forward and 13 reverse primers amplified the TCRbeta CDR3 region. The raw public reads went through TCRdb reprocessing: fastp at Q25, MiXCR clone calling, in-frame beta chains kept. Each CDR3 protein appears once, grouped with its most common genes and DNA. This sample has 280,000 or so distinct CDR3 sequences in its table, and roughly 50% of those were observed once. Jointly, the top ten make up roughly 13% of the sample. Sequencing used peripheral blood mononuclear cells (PBMCs). These receptors were collected from a man younger than 35 with type 2 diabetes.

J is TRBJ1-4 and V is TRBV7-9; D is perhaps TRBD1 (5 bases). Trimming took off 0 bases at V and 6 bases at J, with 8 bases between the two ends. The CDR3 has 14 amino acids. Germline lookup yields CDR1 SEHNR and CDR2 FQNEAQ (reference sequence). The CDR3 spells CASSLAQGHEKLFF. CDR3 in DNA: TGTGCCAGCAGCTTAGCGCAGGGTCATGAAAAACTGTTTTTT.

This rearrangement joins TRBV19 to TRBJ2-2, with unresolved D. The germline V gene has CDR1 LNHDA and CDR2 SQIVND (reference sequence). This CDR3 comprises 14 residues. The ends were cut back, 5 bases at V and 4 bases at J, with 11 bases in the middle. Here the CDR3 reads CASSPQAGTGELFF. DNA of the CDR3: TGTGCCAGTAGTCCCCAGGCCGGCACCGGGGAGCTGTTTTTT.